This T cell receptor (beta chain) was documented in a study of blood T cell repertoires in COVID-19. Germline values: CDR1 SNHLY, CDR2 FYNNEI. The CDR3 runs 14 residues. The trim removed 7 bases at V and 6 bases at J, leaving 11 bases unmatched. Two negative PCRs, clearance, or symptom resolution were required of recovered Cohort 3 donors. Here immunoSEQ multiplex PCR was the method, and the copy in TCRdb shows in-frame clones only, minus some. The sample holds approximately 320,000 clones; about 91% are singletons and the top ten take 8% to 9.5%. Specimen: PBMCs or T cells enriched from blood (not recorded which). This clonotype originated in a young woman who had recovered from COVID-19. This chain links TRBV2 with TRBJ2-7; TRBD1 aligns across 8 bases. CDR3 sequence (DNA): TGTGCCAGCAATAACCAGGGGGCCGAAGTCGAGCAGTACTTC. Encoded protein: CASNNQGAEVEQYF.